The 23 T cell receptor beta chains given below trace back to one sample, sequenced in a study of neurological immune-mediated disorders. Using its own MiXCR run on the 5' RACE reads, TCRdb lists one record per CDR3 protein. Of about 50,000 distinct CDR3 sequences listed, 10% are singletons. Sequences were obtained from PBMCs. Source of these receptors: a woman in her thirties or forties with HTLV-1-associated myelopathy (HAM/TSP).

This clonotype was seen ten or more times. This chain links TRBV2 with TRBJ2-7; D tentatively reads TRBD1 or TRBD2 (5 bases each). The CDR3 covers 11 residues. Trimming removed 7 bases from V and 10 bases from J, with 14 bases in between. From germline, CDR1 is SNHLY and CDR2 FYNNEI. For the CDR3, the DNA is TGTGCCAGCATTCTGGGGGAGCAACAGTACTTC. It is translated as CASILGEQQYF.

This clonotype was seen ten or more times. The chain links TRBV4-1 to TRBJ2-2, with D perhaps matching TRBD1 or TRBD2 (6 bases each). CDR3 size: 17 residues. The germline V gene has CDR1 MGHRA and CDR2 YSYEKL. Trimming stripped 2 bases from V and 1 base from J, with 14 bases between. The CDR3 region is CASSQWVRGENTGELFF. CDR3 nucleotide sequence: TGCGCCAGCAGCCAATGGGTTAGGGGGGAGAACACCGGGGAGCTGTTTTTT.

This chain joins TRBV7-2 and TRBJ1-1; D gene unclear. V was trimmed by 5 bases and J by 2 bases, leaving 9 bases between them. The CDR3 covers 13 residues. In germline, CDR1 is SGHTA, CDR2 FQGNSA. CDR3: CASSRGRNTEAFF. The CDR3 bases are TGTGCCAGCAGCCGCGGCAGAAACACTGAAGCTTTCTTT.

This clonotype was detected ten times or more. This rearrangement joins TRBV5-1 to TRBJ2-1; either TRBD1 or TRBD2 may fit D (6 bases each). Germline-derived CDR1 and CDR2 are SGHRS and YFSETQ. Trimming took 2 bases from V and 4 from J, leaving 13 bases between them. CDR3 length: 15 amino acids. In DNA, the CDR3 is TGCGCCAGCAGCTTTAGGGGGGAGATTTACAATGAGCAGTTCTTC. This encodes CASSFRGEIYNEQFF.

This clonotype was detected ten times or more. The gene calls are TRBV11-2 and TRBJ2-7; 8 positions match TRBD1. There are 14 residues in the CDR3. Germline V gene data show CDR1 as SGHAT and CDR2 as FQNNGV. V trimming: 1 base; J trimming: 3 bases; junction bases outside the gene matches: 2. This CDR3 is CASSLAGTGYEQYF. In nucleotides, the CDR3 is TGTGCCAGCAGCTTAGCAGGGACAGGCTACGAGCAGTACTTC.

This clonotype has a count of ten or more. J is TRBJ2-5 and V is TRBV11-2, with 10 bases fitting TRBD2. This CDR3 is built from 15 residues. Germline V lookup: CDR1 SGHAT, CDR2 FQNNGV. The junction had 8 bases not matched to a gene; V was cut back by 5 bases and J by 5 bases. CDR3 protein: CASSRSGGAYETQYF. Here the CDR3 DNA reads TGTGCCAGCAGCCGAAGCGGGGGGGCCTATGAGACCCAGTACTTC.

The V gene is TRBV4-2, the J gene TRBJ2-1; 7 nucleotides match TRBD2. V trimming: 0 bases; J trimming: 8 bases; junction bases outside the gene matches: 10. The germline V gene encodes CDR1 LGHNA and CDR2 YNFKEQ. The CDR3 has 16 amino acids. The CDR3 here is CASSQELTGGRDEQFF. In DNA, the CDR3 is TGTGCCAGCAGCCAAGAACTAACGGGGGGTCGGGATGAGCAGTTCTTC.

The table lists this clonotype with many counts. This chain uses TRBV5-1 with TRBJ2-2, with 10 bases identical to TRBD2. CDR3 length: 16 residues. Germline values: CDR1 SGHRS, CDR2 YFSETQ. With V trimmed by 4 bases and J by 0 bases, 3 bases remained unmatched. CDR3 sequence (DNA): TGCGCCAGCAGCCAAAGCGGGGGGGCGAACACCGGGGAGCTGTTTTTT. Translation gives CASSQSGGANTGELFF.

At least ten counts were recorded for this clonotype. The V gene is TRBV18, the J gene TRBJ1-5, with D uncertain. This CDR3 has 15 amino acids. The V and J ends lost 1 base and 2 bases respectively, with 9 bases between them. CDR1 is KGHSH, CDR2 LQKENI, per germline. CDR3 sequence reads: CASSPLSTGNQPQHF. The CDR3 DNA sequence: TGTGCCAGCTCACCACTCAGTACGGGCAATCAGCCCCAGCATTTT.

The J gene is TRBJ2-3, the V gene TRBV9; the D gene is possibly TRBD1 (5 bases). CDR3 length equals 16 residues. Looked up from germline, CDR1 is SGDLS and CDR2 is YYNGEE. V dropped 0 bases and J dropped 2 bases, with 13 bases sitting between them. CDR3: CASSVEGVRATDTQYF. Written as DNA, the CDR3 is TGTGCCAGCAGCGTAGAAGGGGTTAGAGCCACAGATACGCAGTATTTT.

This chain links TRBV19 with TRBJ2-3, with D possibly matching TRBD1 (7 bases). Germline V CDR1 and CDR2: LNHDA, SQIVND (reference sequence). V lost 7 bases and J lost 9, with 17 bases in between. This CDR3 spans 13 amino acids. CDR3 in amino acids: CASTTSGGGTQYF. The CDR3 nucleotides read TGTGCCAGTACCACTTCAGGAGGGGGCACGCAGTATTTT.

This clonotype was recorded at least ten times. DNA for the CDR3: TGCGCCAGCAGCCAAAGTTTCCTCAGGACAGGTACCCGAAATAATGAAAAACTGTTTTTT. This gives the protein CASSQSFLRTGTRNNEKLFF. The chain links TRBV4-1 to TRBJ1-4, with 7 bases identical to TRBD1. The germline V gene has CDR1 MGHRA and CDR2 YSYEKL. This CDR3 has 20 amino acids. After removal of 2 bases from V and 4 bases from J, the junction contained 19 bases not matched to a gene.

In its sample, this clonotype was seen many times. This chain joins TRBV5-1 and TRBJ2-7, with 9 bases matching TRBD1. The V and J ends lost 0 bases and 3 bases, in that order; junction bases with no gene match: 4. The CDR3 length is 15 residues. Per germline, CDR1 SGHRS and CDR2 YFSETQ. CDR3 protein: CASSLEPTGGYEQYF. DNA for the CDR3: TGCGCCAGCAGCTTGGAACCGACAGGGGGCTACGAGCAGTACTTC.

This clonotype was seen repeatedly, ten times or more. This sequence joins TRBV24-1 and TRBJ2-1; 10 bases are shared with TRBD1. The ends lost 2 bases at V and 3 bases at J; junction bases unmatched: 6. From germline, CDR1 is KGHDR and CDR2 SFDVKD. This CDR3 has 17 amino acids. The CDR3 sequence is CATSDSSRTGGYNEQFF. Written as DNA, the CDR3 is TGTGCCACCAGTGATTCCTCACGGACAGGGGGCTACAATGAGCAGTTCTTC.

At least ten counts were recorded for this clonotype. The V call is TRBV21-1, the J call TRBJ1-6; the table's D gene call, TRBD1, was not cross checked with the DNA. TRBV21-1 is noted as a pseudogene. This CDR3 spans 17 amino acids. The CDR3 sequence is CASSMFPQISYNSPLHF. The CDR3 DNA follows: TGTGCCAGCAGCATGTTCCCCCAGATTTCCTATAATTCACCCCTCCACTTT.

This clonotype was recorded at least ten times. This chain uses TRBV28 with TRBJ2-2; the match to TRBD2 covers 14 bases. The junction had 7 bases not matched to a gene; V was cut back by 5 bases and J by 5 bases. CDR1 is MDHEN, CDR2 SYDVKM, per germline. The CDR3 consists of 17 residues. This CDR3 reads CASSPGLAGGRTGELFF. The CDR3 DNA follows: TGTGCCAGCAGTCCTGGACTAGCGGGGGGCCGGACCGGGGAGCTGTTTTTT.

The chain is built from TRBV12-3 or TRBV12-4 and TRBJ2-1; D remains unclear. The CDR3 contains 14 residues. V was shortened by 6 bases and J by 6 bases, with 15 bases between the two germline ends. The DNA of the CDR3 is TGTGCCAGCAGCCTTGGGCCGACTGCCAATGAGCAGTTCTTC. This sequence encodes CASSLGPTANEQFF.

On this clonotype itself: Relative to the germline gene, one junction end is altered; a read error may explain this. The CDR3 nucleotides read TGTGCCAGCAGTTACGGGCAGGGATTATGGCAGTACTTT. Amino acids: CASSYGQGLWQYF. J is TRBJ2-7 and V is TRBV6-5; TRBD1 might be the D (5 bases). The CDR3 consists of 13 residues. Germline V gives CDR1 MNHEY, CDR2 SVGAGI.

This clonotype was found many times. The chain has TRBV5-6 and TRBJ1-2, with a weak D call TRBD1 (5 bases). Germline CDR1 SGHDT, CDR2 YYEEEE. The CDR3 loop spans 15 amino acids. V lost 1 base to trimming and J lost 4 bases, with 14 bases between them. In DNA form, the CDR3 reads TGTGCCAGCAGCTTGAAACAGTCCGGGGGCTATGGCTACACCTTC. This translates into CASSLKQSGGYGYTF.

In this sample, this clonotype turned up many times. This chain uses TRBV7-2 with TRBJ2-7; 7 bases are a match to TRBD2. The trim removed 5 bases at V and 2 bases at J, leaving 6 bases unmatched. CDR1 is SGHTA and CDR2 is FQGNSA in the germline V gene. This CDR3 comprises 14 residues. The CDR3 reads CASSLGRRAYEQYF. The DNA of the CDR3 is TGTGCCAGCAGCCTCGGGAGGCGAGCCTACGAGCAGTACTTC.

This clonotype was counted ten times or more. The chain uses TRBV2 and TRBJ2-3, with D perhaps matching TRBD2 (6 bases). CDR3 length: 14 amino acids. Trimming stripped 7 bases from V and 3 bases from J, with 14 bases between. CDR1 SNHLY and CDR2 FYNNEI come from the germline V gene. In DNA, the CDR3 is TGTGCCAGCAATGGGGGGTTCAGAACAGATACGCAGTATTTT. As protein: CASNGGFRTDTQYF.

This clonotype was seen many times. The chain uses TRBV5-1 and TRBJ1-2, with 7 bases fitting TRBD1. CDR3 length equals 16 residues. With V trimmed by 2 bases and J by 3 bases, 10 bases remained unmatched. Germline V CDR1 and CDR2: SGHRS, YFSETQ. The CDR3 DNA follows: TGCGCCAGCAGCTTAATTGATTCTACAGGGGACTATGGCTACACCTTC. Protein product: CASSLIDSTGDYGYTF. The variable domain in full, completed from reference TRBV5-1 and TRBJ1-2, reads KAGVTQTPRYLIKTRGQQVTLSCSPISGHRSVSWYQQTPGQGLQFLFEYFSETQRNKGNFPGRFSGRQFSNSRSEMNVSTLELGDSALYLCASSLIDSTGDYGYTFGSGTRLTVV.

There are many counts of this clonotype. The chain joins TRBV4-1 to TRBJ1-2, with 8 bases aligning to TRBD1. J lost 3 bases, V lost 0 bases, and 6 bases had no gene match. This CDR3 region has 16 residues. Germline-derived CDR1 and CDR2 are MGHRA and YSYEKL. CDR3: CASSQDLTGVHYGYTF. The CDR3, as DNA: TGCGCCAGCAGCCAAGATTTGACAGGGGTCCACTATGGCTACACCTTC.